What follows describes a single T cell receptor (beta chain). Antigen unknown. In the sort, naive CD8 T cells were defined as CD8+CD4-CCR7+CD45RA+. This sample was included in a study of molecular identifiers for immune sequencing clone quantification. Study conclusions and caveats: Over 99% of CMV-specific effector molecules, but under 1% of naive ones, were in clones above 20 copies.

The CDR3 extends over 12 amino acids. The germline CDR1 and CDR2 sequences are PRHDT and FYEKMQ (reference sequence). Trimming cost V 5 bases and J 5 bases, with 10 bases left between them. The authors built bulk TCR libraries by previously described methods with listed TCR primers. Via MiXCR, TCRdb re-called the PCR reads, giving one row per CDR3 protein. The table has 65,000 or so distinct CDR3 sequences, approximately 17% seen once. This receptor was obtained from a human donor in good health. Some libraries in this study had Jurkat cell RNA spiked in. This chain joins TRBV13 and TRBJ2-7; D assignment may be TRBD1 or TRBD2 (5 bases each). Sequencing was performed on naive CD8+ T cells from blood, with Jurkat cell RNA spiked in. Subset reported: FACS-sorted CD8+CD4-CCR7+CD45RA+ naive T cells. CDR3 sequence (DNA): TGTGCCAGCAGCCCGGGACGCAACGAGCAGTACTTC. Translating it yields CASSPGRNEQYF. The whole variable domain, remainder taken from reference TRBV13 and TRBJ2-7, is AAGVIQSPRHLIKEKRETATLKCYPIPRHDTVYWYQQGPGQDPQFLISFYEKMQSDKGSIPDRFSAQQFSDYHSELNMSSLELGDSALYFCASSPGRNEQYFGPGTRLTVT.